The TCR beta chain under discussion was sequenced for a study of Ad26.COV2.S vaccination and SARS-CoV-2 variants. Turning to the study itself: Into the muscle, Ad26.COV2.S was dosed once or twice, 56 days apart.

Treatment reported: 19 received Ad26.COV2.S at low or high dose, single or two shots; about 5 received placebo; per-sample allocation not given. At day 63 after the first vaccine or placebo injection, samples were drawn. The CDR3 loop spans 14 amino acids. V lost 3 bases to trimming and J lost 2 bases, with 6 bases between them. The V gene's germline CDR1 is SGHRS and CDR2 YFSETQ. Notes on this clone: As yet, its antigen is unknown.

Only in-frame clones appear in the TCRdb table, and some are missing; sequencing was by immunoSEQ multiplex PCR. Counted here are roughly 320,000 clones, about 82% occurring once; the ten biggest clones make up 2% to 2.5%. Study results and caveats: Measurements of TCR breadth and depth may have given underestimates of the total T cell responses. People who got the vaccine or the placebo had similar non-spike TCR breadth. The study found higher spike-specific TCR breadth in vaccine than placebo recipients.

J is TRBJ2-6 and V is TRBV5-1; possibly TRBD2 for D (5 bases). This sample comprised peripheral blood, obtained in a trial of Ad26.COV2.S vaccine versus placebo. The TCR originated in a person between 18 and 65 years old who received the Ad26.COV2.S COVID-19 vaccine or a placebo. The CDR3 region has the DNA TGCGCCAGCAGCTCGGAGGCTGGGGCCAACGTCCTGACTTTC. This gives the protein CASSSEAGANVLTF. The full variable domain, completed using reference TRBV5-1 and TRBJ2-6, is KAGVTQTPRYLIKTRGQQVTLSCSPISGHRSVSWYQQTPGQGLQFLFEYFSETQRNKGNFPGRFSGRQFSNSRSEMNVSTLELGDSALYLCASSSEAGANVLTFGAGSRLTVL.